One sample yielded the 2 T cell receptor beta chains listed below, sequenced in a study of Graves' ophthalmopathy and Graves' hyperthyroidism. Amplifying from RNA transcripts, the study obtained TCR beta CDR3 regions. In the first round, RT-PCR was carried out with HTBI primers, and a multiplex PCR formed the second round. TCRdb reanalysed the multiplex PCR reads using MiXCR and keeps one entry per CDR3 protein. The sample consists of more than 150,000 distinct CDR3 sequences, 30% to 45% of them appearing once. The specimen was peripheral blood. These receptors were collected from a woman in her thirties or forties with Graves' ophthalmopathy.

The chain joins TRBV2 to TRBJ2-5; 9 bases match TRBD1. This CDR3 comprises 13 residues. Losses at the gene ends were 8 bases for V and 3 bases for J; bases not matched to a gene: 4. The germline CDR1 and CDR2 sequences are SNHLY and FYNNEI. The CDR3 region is CASPRDREETQYF. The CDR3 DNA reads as TGTGCCAGCCCGCGGGACAGGGAAGAGACCCAGTACTTC.

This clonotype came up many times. The CDR3 is CASSIVGGSRETQYF. CDR3 nucleotide sequence: TGTGCCAGTAGTATAGTCGGCGGGAGTAGGGAGACCCAGTACTTC. The genes are TRBV19 and TRBJ2-5; the match to TRBD2 covers 7 bases. The CDR3 extends over 15 amino acids. The germline gives CDR1 LNHDA, CDR2 SQIVND (reference sequence). The J segment lost 5 bases and the V segment lost 1 base, leaving 7 bases of the junction unmatched.